The next 6 T cell receptor beta chains were all read from a single sample in a study of cytomegalovirus exposure and HLA in healthy donors. In the PCR, 60 Vbeta and 13 Jbeta primers were used. Repertoires were generated with immunoSEQ multiplex PCR, while TCRdb's copy carries only in-frame clones and drops some. The sample shows approximately 150,000 clones, 65% to 80% of them seen only once. Sequenced input: PBMCs. The origin of the receptors is a woman aged 35 to 49 in good health and CMV-seropositive.

The CDR3 reads CASSHADEQFF. The CDR3 DNA reads as TGTGCCAGCAGCCACGCGGATGAGCAGTTCTTC. The chain joins TRBV2 to TRBJ2-1; no reliable D call. The ends were cut back, 6 bases at V and 8 bases at J, with 8 bases in the middle. This CDR3 spans 11 amino acids. Germline lookup yields CDR1 SNHLY and CDR2 FYNNEI.

The rearrangement joins TRBV7-9 to TRBJ2-3; 8 nucleotides match TRBD1. The V gene's germline CDR1 is SEHNR and CDR2 FQNEAQ (reference sequence). The CDR3 contains 14 residues. V lost 6 bases to trimming and J lost 4 bases; unmatched junction nucleotides: 6. The CDR3 nucleotides are TGTGCCAGCAGAAGGACAGGGCTCGCAGATACGCAGTATTTT. Translated: CASRRTGLADTQYF.

The chain uses TRBV28 and TRBJ2-1, with D perhaps TRBD1 (6 bases). Germline loops: CDR1 MDHEN, CDR2 SYDVKM. The V end was cut by 2 bases, the J end by 10 bases, with 6 bases between. The CDR3 consists of 11 residues. The CDR3 DNA follows: TGTGCCAGCAGTTTAGGGACAGAGCAGTTCTTC. Translating it yields CASSLGTEQFF.

This clone is a singleton in its sample. The chain recombines TRBV12-2 with TRBJ2-7; the table's D gene call, TRBD2, was not cross checked with the DNA. TRBV12-2 is listed as a pseudogene. The CDR3 spans 18 residues. The CDR3, as DNA: TGTGCAAGTCGCTTGGTAAGATCCCGGGACTTCCTCTCCTACGAGCAGTACTTC. It yields the protein CASRLVRSRDFLSYEQYF.

This clone has just a few counts. The chain carries TRBV27 and TRBJ1-1; D gene ambiguous. Germline V gene lookup returns CDR1 MNHEY and CDR2 SMNVEV (reference sequence). This CDR3 comprises 13 residues. V lost 5 bases and J 1 base, leaving 8 bases between the germline ends. The CDR3 spells CASSPGRNTEAFF. The CDR3 DNA reads TGTGCCAGCAGTCCCGGGAGGAACACTGAAGCTTTCTTT.

The genes are TRBV27 and TRBJ2-1; 8 nucleotides line up with TRBD1. J gave up 4 bases and V 7 bases, and 6 bases lay outside the gene matches. Germline values: CDR1 MNHEY, CDR2 SMNVEV (reference sequence). This CDR3 region has 14 residues. The CDR3 protein is CASTTTGAYNEQFF. The CDR3 nucleotides are TGTGCCAGCACTACGACAGGGGCGTACAATGAGCAGTTCTTC.